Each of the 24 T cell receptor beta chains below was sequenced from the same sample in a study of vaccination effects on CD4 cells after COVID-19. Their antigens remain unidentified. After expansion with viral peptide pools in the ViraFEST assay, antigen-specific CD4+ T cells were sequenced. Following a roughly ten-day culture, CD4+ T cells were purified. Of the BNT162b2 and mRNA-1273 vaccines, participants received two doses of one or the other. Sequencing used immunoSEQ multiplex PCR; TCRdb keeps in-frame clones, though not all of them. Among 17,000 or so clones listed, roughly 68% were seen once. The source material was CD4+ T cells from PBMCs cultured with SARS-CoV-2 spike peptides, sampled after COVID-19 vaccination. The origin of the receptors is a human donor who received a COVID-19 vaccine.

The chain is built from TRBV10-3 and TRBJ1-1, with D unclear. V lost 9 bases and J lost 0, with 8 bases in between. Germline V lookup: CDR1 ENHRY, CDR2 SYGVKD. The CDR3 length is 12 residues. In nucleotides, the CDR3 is TGTGCCATTCGGACGCTGAACACTGAAGCTTTCTTT. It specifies CAIRTLNTEAFF.

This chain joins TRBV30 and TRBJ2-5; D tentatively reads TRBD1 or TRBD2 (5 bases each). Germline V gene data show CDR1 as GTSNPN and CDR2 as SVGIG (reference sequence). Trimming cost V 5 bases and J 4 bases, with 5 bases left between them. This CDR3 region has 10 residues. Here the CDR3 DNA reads TGTGCCTGGGGGGGAGAGACCCAGTACTTC. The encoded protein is CAWGGETQYF.

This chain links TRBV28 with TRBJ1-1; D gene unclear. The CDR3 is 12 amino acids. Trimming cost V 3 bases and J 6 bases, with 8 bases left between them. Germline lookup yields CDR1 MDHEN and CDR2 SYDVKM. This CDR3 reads CASSFRGSEAFF. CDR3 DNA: TGTGCCAGCAGTTTCCGCGGCTCTGAAGCTTTCTTT.

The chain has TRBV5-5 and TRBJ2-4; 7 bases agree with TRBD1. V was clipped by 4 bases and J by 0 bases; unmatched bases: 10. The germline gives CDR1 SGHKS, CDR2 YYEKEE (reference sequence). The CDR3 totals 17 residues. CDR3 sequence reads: CASSPQGSHLAKNIQYF. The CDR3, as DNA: TGTGCCAGCAGCCCACAGGGGTCCCATTTAGCCAAAAACATTCAGTACTTC. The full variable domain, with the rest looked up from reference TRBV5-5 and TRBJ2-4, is DAGVTQSPTHLIKTRGQQVTLRCSPISGHKSVSWYQQVLGQGPQFIFQYYEKEERGRGNFPDRFSARQFPNYSSELNVNALLLGDSALYLCASSPQGSHLAKNIQYFGAGTRLSVL.

The CDR3 nucleotides read TGTGCCAGCATTTTCTACGAGGACTTCCGAAGTTTCGGCGATGAGCAGTTCTTC. This sequence encodes CASIFYEDFRSFGDEQFF. This chain connects TRBV2 to TRBJ2-1; possible D gene TRBD2, 5 bases. This CDR3 is 18 amino acids long. Germline V gene sequence: CDR1 SNHLY, CDR2 FYNNEI. Trimming took 7 bases from V and 8 from J, leaving 30 bases between them.

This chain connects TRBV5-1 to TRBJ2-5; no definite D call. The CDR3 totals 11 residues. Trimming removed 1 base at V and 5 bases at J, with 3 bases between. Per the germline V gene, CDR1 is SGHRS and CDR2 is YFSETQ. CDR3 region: CASSLWETQYF. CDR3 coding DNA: TGCGCCAGCAGCTTGTGGGAGACCCAGTACTTC. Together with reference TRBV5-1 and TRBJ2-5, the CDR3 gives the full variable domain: KAGVTQTPRYLIKTRGQQVTLSCSPISGHRSVSWYQQTPGQGLQFLFEYFSETQRNKGNFPGRFSGRQFSNSRSEMNVSTLELGDSALYLCASSLWETQYFGPGTRLLVL.

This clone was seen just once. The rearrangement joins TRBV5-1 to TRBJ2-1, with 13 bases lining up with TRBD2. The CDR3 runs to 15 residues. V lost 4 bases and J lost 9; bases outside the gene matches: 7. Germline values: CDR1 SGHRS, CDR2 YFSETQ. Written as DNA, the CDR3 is TGCGCCAGCAGCCTACCGGGACTAGCGGGAATTGAGCAGTTCTTC. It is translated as CASSLPGLAGIEQFF.

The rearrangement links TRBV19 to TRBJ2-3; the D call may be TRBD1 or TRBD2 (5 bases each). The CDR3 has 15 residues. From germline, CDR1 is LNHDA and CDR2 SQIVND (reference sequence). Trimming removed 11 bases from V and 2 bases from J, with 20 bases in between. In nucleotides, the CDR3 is TGTGCCTCTAGCCCCGCAGGCGGACACACAGATACGCAGTATTTT. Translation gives CASSPAGGHTDTQYF.

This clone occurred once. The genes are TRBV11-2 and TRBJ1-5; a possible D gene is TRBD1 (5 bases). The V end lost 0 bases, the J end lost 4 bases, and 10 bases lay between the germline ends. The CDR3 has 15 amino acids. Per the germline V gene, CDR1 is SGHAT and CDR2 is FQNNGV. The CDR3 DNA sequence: TGTGCCAGCAGCTTAGATCCAGGGCCAAATCAGCCCCAGCATTTT. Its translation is CASSLDPGPNQPQHF.

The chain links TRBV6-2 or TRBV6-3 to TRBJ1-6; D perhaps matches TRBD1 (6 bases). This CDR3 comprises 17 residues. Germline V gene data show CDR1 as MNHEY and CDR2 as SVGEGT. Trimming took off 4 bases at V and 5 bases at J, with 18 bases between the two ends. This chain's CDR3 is CASSFSRPRDNNSPLHF. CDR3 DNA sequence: TGTGCCAGCAGTTTCTCTCGTCCCCGGGACAATAATTCACCCCTCCACTTT.

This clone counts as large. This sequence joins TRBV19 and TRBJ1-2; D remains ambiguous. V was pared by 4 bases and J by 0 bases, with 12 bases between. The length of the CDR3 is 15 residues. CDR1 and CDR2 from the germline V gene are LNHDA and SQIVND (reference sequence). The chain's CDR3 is CASSTTAPSNYGYTF. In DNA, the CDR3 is TGTGCCAGTAGTACTACGGCTCCTTCTAACTATGGCTACACCTTC.

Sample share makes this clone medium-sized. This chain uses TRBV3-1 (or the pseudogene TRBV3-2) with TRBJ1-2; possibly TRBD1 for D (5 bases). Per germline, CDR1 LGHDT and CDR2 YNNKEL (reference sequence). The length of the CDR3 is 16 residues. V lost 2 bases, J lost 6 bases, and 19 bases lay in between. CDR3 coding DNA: TGTGCCAGCAGCCAAAGTGAGGTGGGGGGAATGAATGGCTACACCTTC. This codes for CASSQSEVGGMNGYTF.

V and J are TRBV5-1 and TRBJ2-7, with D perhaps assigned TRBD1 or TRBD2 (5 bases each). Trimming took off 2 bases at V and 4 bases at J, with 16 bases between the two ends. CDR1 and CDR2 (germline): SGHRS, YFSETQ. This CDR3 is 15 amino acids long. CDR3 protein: CASSLLGTQTYEQYF. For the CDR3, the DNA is TGCGCCAGCAGCTTATTAGGGACCCAGACTTACGAGCAGTACTTC.

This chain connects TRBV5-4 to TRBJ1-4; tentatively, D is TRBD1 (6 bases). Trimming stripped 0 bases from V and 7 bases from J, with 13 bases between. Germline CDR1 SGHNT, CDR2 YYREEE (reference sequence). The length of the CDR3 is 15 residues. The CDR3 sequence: CASSLGAVRGEKLFF. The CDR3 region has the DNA TGTGCCAGCAGCTTGGGGGCCGTCAGGGGTGAAAAACTGTTTTTT.

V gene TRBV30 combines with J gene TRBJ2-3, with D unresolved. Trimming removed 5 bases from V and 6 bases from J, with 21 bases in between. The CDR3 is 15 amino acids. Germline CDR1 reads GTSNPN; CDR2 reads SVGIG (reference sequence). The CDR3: CAWQKQVGRTDTQYF. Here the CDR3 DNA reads TGTGCCTGGCAGAAGCAGGTAGGACGGACGGATACGCAGTATTTT.

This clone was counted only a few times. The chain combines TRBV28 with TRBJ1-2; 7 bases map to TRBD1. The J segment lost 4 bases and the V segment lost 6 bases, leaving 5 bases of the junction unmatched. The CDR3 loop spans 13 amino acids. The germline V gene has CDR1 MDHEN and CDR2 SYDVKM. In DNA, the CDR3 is TGTGCCAGCAGCCAAGGACAGGCCTATGGCTACACCTTC. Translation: CASSQGQAYGYTF.

This chain's CDR3 is CASSPGVAGGPLANTGELFF. CDR3 in DNA: TGTGCCAGCTCACCAGGGGTAGCGGGAGGCCCTCTCGCGAACACCGGGGAGCTGTTTTTT. The chain uses TRBV18 and TRBJ2-2, with 10 bases that match TRBD2. The V gene end was trimmed by 2 bases and the J gene end by 0 bases; junction bases not matched to a gene: 12. Germline lookup yields CDR1 KGHSH and CDR2 LQKENI. The CDR3 runs to 20 residues.

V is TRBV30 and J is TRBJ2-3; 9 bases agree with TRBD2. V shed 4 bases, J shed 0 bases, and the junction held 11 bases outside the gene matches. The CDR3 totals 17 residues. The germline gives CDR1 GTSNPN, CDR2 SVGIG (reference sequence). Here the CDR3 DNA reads TGTGCCTGGACTATATGGCGGGGGGGGGCTAGCACAGATACGCAGTATTTT. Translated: CAWTIWRGGASTDTQYF.

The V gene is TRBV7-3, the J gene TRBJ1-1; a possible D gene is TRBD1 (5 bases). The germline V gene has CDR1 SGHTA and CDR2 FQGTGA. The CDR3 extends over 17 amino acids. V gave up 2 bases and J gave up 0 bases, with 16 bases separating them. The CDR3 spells CASSLYQGPTMNTEAFF. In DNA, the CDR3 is TGTGCCAGCAGCTTATATCAGGGACCGACCATGAACACTGAAGCTTTCTTT.

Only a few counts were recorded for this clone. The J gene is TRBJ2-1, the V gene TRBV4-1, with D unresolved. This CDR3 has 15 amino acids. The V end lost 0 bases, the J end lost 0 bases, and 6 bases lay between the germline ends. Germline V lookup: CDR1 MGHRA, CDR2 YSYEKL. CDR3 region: CASSQDVFSYNEQFF. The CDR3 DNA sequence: TGCGCCAGCAGCCAAGACGTGTTCTCCTACAATGAGCAGTTCTTC.

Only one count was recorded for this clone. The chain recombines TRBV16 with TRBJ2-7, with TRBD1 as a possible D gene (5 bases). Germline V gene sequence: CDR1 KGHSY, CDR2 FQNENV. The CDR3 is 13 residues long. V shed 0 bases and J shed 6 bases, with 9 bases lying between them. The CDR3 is CASSQSRGGEQYF. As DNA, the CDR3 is TGTGCCAGCAGCCAATCAAGGGGCGGCGAGCAGTACTTC.

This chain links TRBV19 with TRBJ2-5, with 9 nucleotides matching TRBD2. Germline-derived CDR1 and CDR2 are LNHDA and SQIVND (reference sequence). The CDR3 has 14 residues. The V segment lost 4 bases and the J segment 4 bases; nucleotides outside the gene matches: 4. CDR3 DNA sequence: TGTGCCAGTAGTAGCGGGGGGGCCGGAGAGACCCAGTACTTC. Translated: CASSSGGAGETQYF.

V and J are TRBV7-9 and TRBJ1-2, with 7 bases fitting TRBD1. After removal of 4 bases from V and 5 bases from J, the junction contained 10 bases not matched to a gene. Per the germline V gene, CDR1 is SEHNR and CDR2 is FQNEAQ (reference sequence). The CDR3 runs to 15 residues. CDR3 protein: CASSSSGGMGYGYTF. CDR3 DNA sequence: TGTGCCAGCAGCTCATCAGGGGGGATGGGGTATGGCTACACCTTC. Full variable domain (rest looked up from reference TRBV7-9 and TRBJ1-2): DTGVSQNPRHKITKRGQNVTFRCDPISEHNRLYWYRQTLGQGPEFLTYFQNEAQLEKSRLLSDRFSAERPKGSFSTLEIQRTEQGDSAMYLCASSSSGGMGYGYTFGSGTRLTVV.

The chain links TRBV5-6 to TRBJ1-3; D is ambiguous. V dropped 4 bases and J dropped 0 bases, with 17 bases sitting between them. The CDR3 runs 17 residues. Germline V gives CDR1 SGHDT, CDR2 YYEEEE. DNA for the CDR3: TGTGCCAGCAGCCCCTTTTGGGGTACCTTCTCTGGAAACACCATATATTTT. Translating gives CASSPFWGTFSGNTIYF. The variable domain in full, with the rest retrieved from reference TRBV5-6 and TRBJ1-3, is DAGVTQSPTHLIKTRGQQVTLRCSPKSGHDTVSWYQQALGQGPQFIFQYYEEEERQRGNFPDRFSGHQFPNYSSELNVNALLLGDSALYLCASSPFWGTFSGNTIYFGEGSWLTVV.